The present TCR beta chain was sequenced within a study of CXCR3-negative and CXCR3-positive naive CD8 T cells. Those CD8+ T cells considered naive were CD45RO-CCR7+CD27+CD95-. Findings of the study overall: CXCR3-expressing naive cells carried TRB CDR3s more hydrophobic than those of CXCR3-negative naive cells.

The CDR3 covers 12 residues. Per germline, CDR1 GTSNPN and CDR2 SVGIG (reference sequence). For this clonotype: The antigen is unknown.

Through 5' RACE with UMI labels, the TRB cDNA libraries were prepared. For each CDR3 protein, TCRdb gives one entry from its re-call of the 5' RACE reads, without DNA. This sample contains some 130,000 distinct CDR3 sequences. The rearrangement joins TRBV30 to TRBJ2-7. This receptor was obtained from a human donor in good health. Some clones in this sample may be carry-over from other donors' samples. Sequencing input: naive CXCR3- CD8+ T cells from blood. Subset specified: CD45RO-CCR7+CD27+CD95- naive CD8+ T cells lacking CXCR3 (TNR3-). The CDR3 is CAWSDQSYEQYF.